One and the same sample provided the 29 T cell receptor beta chains below, sequenced in a study of cytomegalovirus exposure and HLA in healthy donors. Here immunoSEQ multiplex PCR was the method, and the copy in TCRdb shows in-frame clones only, minus some. The sample shows fewer than 95,000 clones, almost 85% of them seen only once. Sequenced input: PBMCs. Every receptor here comes from a woman aged 18-30 years in good health and CMV-seropositive.

The chain links TRBV28 to TRBJ1-1; D might be TRBD1 (5 bases). CDR3 length: 13 residues. The germline CDR1 and CDR2 sequences are MDHEN and SYDVKM. Between the trimmed V and J ends, which lost 7 bases and 3 bases, there was a span of 12 bases. CDR3 in DNA: TGTGCCAGCACTGAAGGAGGGGACACTGAAGCTTTCTTT. Translation: CASTEGGDTEAFF.

V and J are TRBV19 and TRBJ2-5; D uncertain. There are 15 residues in the CDR3. From germline, CDR1 is LNHDA and CDR2 SQIVND (reference sequence). The V end was cut by 5 bases, the J end by 7 bases, with 20 bases between. The CDR3 loop is CASSPLAGRSSTQYF. CDR3 DNA sequence: TGTGCCAGTAGTCCGCTCGCTGGGCGATCCTCGACCCAGTACTTC.

The chain couples TRBV5-1 to TRBJ1-1; no reliable D call. Deletions cut 1 base from V and 2 bases from J, with 6 bases between. The CDR3 has 13 residues. The germline CDR1 and CDR2 sequences are SGHRS and YFSETQ. The CDR3 spells CASSLRGNTEAFF. The CDR3 DNA sequence: TGCGCCAGCAGCTTGCGAGGAAACACTGAAGCTTTCTTT.

The chain joins TRBV6-1 to TRBJ1-2; TRBD1 is a possible D gene (6 bases). Germline CDR1 MNHNS, CDR2 SASEGT. The CDR3 extends over 12 amino acids. V lost 7 bases, J lost 5 bases, and 11 bases lay in between. CDR3 residues: CASIKGGYGYTF. The DNA for the CDR3 is TGTGCCAGCATCAAAGGGGGATATGGCTACACCTTC.

The chain combines TRBV11-2 with TRBJ2-5, with D possibly matching TRBD1 (5 bases). Looked up from germline, CDR1 is SGHAT and CDR2 is FQNNGV. Trimming pared 3 bases from V and 4 bases from J, leaving 15 bases between. This CDR3 has 15 residues. The chain's CDR3 is CASSFQGSVGETQYF. In DNA form, the CDR3 reads TGTGCCAGCAGCTTTCAGGGTAGTGTGGGAGAGACCCAGTACTTC.

J is TRBJ2-7 and V is TRBV10-3; a weak D match, TRBD2 (5 bases). Trimming took off 0 bases at V and 4 bases at J, with 10 bases between the two ends. The germline gives CDR1 ENHRY, CDR2 SYGVKD. The CDR3 runs to 14 residues. The CDR3 nucleotides are TGTGCCATCAGTGAGTCGAACGGGATTTACGAGCAGTACTTC. This encodes CAISESNGIYEQYF.

J is TRBJ2-5 and V is TRBV6-6; 8 bases are shared with TRBD2. Germline V gene data show CDR1 as MNHNY and CDR2 as SVGAGI (reference sequence). Trimming at V came to 3 bases and at J to 5 bases, leaving 8 bases not matched to a gene. The CDR3 is 15 residues long. DNA of the CDR3: TGTGCCAGCAGTTATGTGGCGGGGGGAAAGGAGACCCAGTACTTC. Its translation is CASSYVAGGKETQYF.

Details on this clone: The junction and the germline gene differ at one end; a read error may be behind it. The chain is built from TRBV19 and TRBJ1-6; TRBD1 might be the D (5 bases). Looked up from germline, CDR1 is LNHDA and CDR2 is SQIVND (reference sequence). CDR3 length: 14 residues. CDR3 sequence: CASRRDSDNSPLHF. The DNA for the CDR3 is TGTGCCAGTAGACGGGACTCCGATAATTCACCCCTCCACTTT.

The rearrangement uses TRBV11-2 and TRBJ2-3; D gene uncertain. This CDR3 has 15 residues. Trimming removed 5 bases from V and 7 bases from J, with 19 bases in between. Germline V gene data show CDR1 as SGHAT and CDR2 as FQNNGV. The CDR3 sequence is CASSARPVGSNTQYF. The CDR3 nucleotides are TGTGCCAGCAGCGCTAGGCCCGTCGGCTCGAATACGCAGTATTTT.

The J gene is TRBJ1-5, the V gene TRBV6-1, with 10 bases that match TRBD1. Per the germline V gene, CDR1 is MNHNS and CDR2 is SASEGT. CDR3 length: 14 residues. The V gene end was trimmed by 6 bases and the J gene end by 7 bases; junction bases not matched to a gene: 6. CDR3 amino acids: CASSDRGRGQPQHF. The CDR3 nucleotides read TGTGCCAGCAGCGACAGGGGGCGCGGACAGCCCCAGCATTTT.

The chain recombines TRBV4-2 with TRBJ1-2; D call uncertain. The CDR3 length is 14 residues. The germline V gene has CDR1 LGHNA and CDR2 YNFKEQ. V lost 0 bases, J lost 6 bases, and 11 bases lay in between. In DNA form, the CDR3 reads TGTGCCAGCAGCCAAGATCTCGGGATGAATGGCTACACCTTC. Its protein is CASSQDLGMNGYTF.

The chain has TRBV19 and TRBJ1-4, with D perhaps matching TRBD1 (5 bases). The germline V gene has CDR1 LNHDA and CDR2 SQIVND (reference sequence). The CDR3 contains 12 residues. The V end was cut by 4 bases, the J end by 11 bases, with 11 bases between. CDR3 in DNA: TGTGCCAGTAGTACGACAGAGACTAAACTGTTTTTT. Amino acid sequence: CASSTTETKLFF.

The chain employs TRBV5-1 and TRBJ2-5; D may be TRBD1 (6 bases). CDR1 is SGHRS and CDR2 is YFSETQ in the germline V gene. The CDR3 covers 15 residues. Between the trimmed V and J ends, which lost 4 bases and 5 bases, there was a span of 18 bases. The CDR3 DNA reads TGCGCCAGCAGCCCCGGGCACACAGGGCGGGAGACCCAGTACTTC. The encoded protein is CASSPGHTGRETQYF. The full variable domain, rest sourced from reference TRBV5-1 and TRBJ2-5, is KAGVTQTPRYLIKTRGQQVTLSCSPISGHRSVSWYQQTPGQGLQFLFEYFSETQRNKGNFPGRFSGRQFSNSRSEMNVSTLELGDSALYLCASSPGHTGRETQYFGPGTRLLVL.

The chain uses TRBV4-1 and TRBJ2-7; 7 bases are shared with TRBD2. This CDR3 is 16 amino acids long. Germline V gene data show CDR1 as MGHRA and CDR2 as YSYEKL. V trimming: 4 bases; J trimming: 1 base; junction bases outside the gene matches: 10. The CDR3 protein is CASSPLSGGKSYEQYF. As DNA, the CDR3 is TGCGCCAGCAGCCCGTTATCGGGGGGAAAATCCTACGAGCAGTACTTC.

The chain joins TRBV19 to TRBJ1-3; D is ambiguous. Germline loops: CDR1 LNHDA, CDR2 SQIVND (reference sequence). The CDR3 length is 12 residues. V was shortened by 7 bases and J by 4 bases, with 8 bases between the two germline ends. This CDR3 reads CASNSRGNTIYF. The CDR3 DNA reads TGTGCCAGTAATTCGCGGGGAAACACCATATATTTT.

The rearrangement links TRBV7-9 to TRBJ1-5, with 9 bases aligning to TRBD1. The CDR3 loop spans 13 amino acids. V was clipped by 6 bases and J by 6 bases; unmatched bases: 3. Germline CDR1 reads SEHNR; CDR2 reads FQNEAQ (reference sequence). In DNA, the CDR3 is TGTGCCAGCAGACAGGGGGCTGGTCAGCCCCAGCATTTT. It translates to CASRQGAGQPQHF.

The chain combines TRBV5-1 with TRBJ2-7, with TRBD2 identical over 8 bases. The germline V gene has CDR1 SGHRS and CDR2 YFSETQ. The CDR3 has 15 amino acids. J gave up 0 bases and V 2 bases, and 4 bases lay outside the gene matches. The CDR3 nucleotides are TGCGCCAGCAGCTTACTAGCGGCAAGCTCCTACGAGCAGTACTTC. Its translation is CASSLLAASSYEQYF.

In this sample, this clone turned up a few times. V usage is TRBV7-3 and J usage is TRBJ2-2; 8 nucleotides match TRBD2. V shed 1 base and J 2 bases; nucleotides not matched to a gene: 6. Per the germline V gene, CDR1 is SGHTA and CDR2 is FQGTGA. The CDR3 consists of 17 residues. In DNA, the CDR3 is TGTGCCAGCAGCTTAAACGCGGGGGGCGGTAACACCGGGGAGCTGTTTTTT. Translating it yields CASSLNAGGGNTGELFF.

V and J are TRBV4-1 and TRBJ2-3, with D maybe TRBD1 (6 bases). The CDR3 totals 15 residues. Trimming removed 0 bases at V and 4 bases at J, with 11 bases between. Per the germline V gene, CDR1 is MGHRA and CDR2 is YSYEKL. The CDR3 DNA reads as TGCGCCAGCAGCCAAGACAGGGGAAGTTCAGATACGCAGTATTTT. It is translated as CASSQDRGSSDTQYF.

The V and J genes are TRBV18 and TRBJ1-4, with 8 bases matching TRBD1. J lost 3 bases, V lost 0 bases, and 6 bases had no gene match. This CDR3 comprises 17 residues. From germline, CDR1 is KGHSH and CDR2 LQKENI. As DNA, the CDR3 is TGTGCCAGCTCACCACCGGGACGACAGGGGCCTAATGAAAAACTGTTTTTT. This encodes CASSPPGRQGPNEKLFF.

J is TRBJ1-1 and V is TRBV7-3, with 7 nucleotides matching TRBD1. This CDR3 is 14 amino acids long. After removal of 2 bases from V and 0 bases from J, the junction contained 0 bases not matched to a gene. CDR1 and CDR2 (germline): SGHTA, FQGTGA. CDR3 sequence reads: CASSLDRVNTEAFF. The CDR3 region has the DNA TGTGCCAGCAGCTTAGACAGGGTGAACACTGAAGCTTTCTTT.

This sequence joins TRBV10-2 and TRBJ1-2, with TRBD1 identical over 11 bases. The junction had 2 bases not matched to a gene; V was cut back by 0 bases and J by 8 bases. In germline, CDR1 is WSHSY, CDR2 SAAADI. The CDR3 runs 14 residues. CDR3 DNA sequence: TGCGCCAGCAGTGAGTCTTGGACAGGGGGCGGCTACACCTTC. It is translated as CASSESWTGGGYTF.

There are many counts of this clone. This chain joins TRBV28 and TRBJ1-1, with TRBD1 as a possible D gene (6 bases). V was trimmed by 5 bases and J by 0 bases, leaving 13 bases between them. CDR1 MDHEN and CDR2 SYDVKM come from the germline V gene. The CDR3 is made up of 15 amino acids. DNA for the CDR3: TGTGCCAGCAGTACCAGGACAGAATTGAACACTGAAGCTTTCTTT. This encodes CASSTRTELNTEAFF.

J is TRBJ1-5 and V is TRBV4-2; maybe TRBD1 (6 bases). The ends were cut back, 5 bases at V and 0 bases at J, with 11 bases in the middle. Per germline, CDR1 LGHNA and CDR2 YNFKEQ. This CDR3 has 15 amino acids. The CDR3 DNA reads as TGTGCCAGCAGCTACAGGGATTCTAGCAATCAGCCCCAGCATTTT. Amino acid sequence: CASSYRDSSNQPQHF.

V usage is TRBV14 and J usage is TRBJ2-1; TRBD2 matches 7 bases. This CDR3 spans 16 amino acids. V gave up 3 bases and J gave up 3 bases; unmatched junction bases: 8. CDR1 and CDR2 (germline): SGHDN, FVKESK. The CDR3 DNA reads as TGTGCCAGCAGCCACGGAAGGGGAGGGGACTACAATGAGCAGTTCTTC. It yields the protein CASSHGRGGDYNEQFF.

This clone has just one count. This chain connects TRBV6-6 to TRBJ1-1, with TRBD1 matching 8 bases. Trimming took 6 bases from V and 3 from J; bases not matched to a gene: 6. This CDR3 spans 14 amino acids. The germline V gene encodes CDR1 MNHNY and CDR2 SVGAGI (reference sequence). The CDR3 loop is CASRRTGPDTEAFF. CDR3 nucleotides: TGTGCCAGCAGGCGGACAGGGCCGGACACTGAAGCTTTCTTT.

This clone was observed a few times. This chain connects TRBV18 to TRBJ1-5; TRBD1 matches at 8 bases. The CDR3 loop spans 16 amino acids. The J segment lost 3 bases and the V segment lost 6 bases, leaving 10 bases of the junction unmatched. Germline CDR1 is KGHSH and CDR2 is LQKENI. The CDR3 sequence: CASSEDRAVNNQPQHF. The CDR3 coding sequence is TGTGCCAGCTCCGAGGACAGGGCCGTGAACAATCAGCCCCAGCATTTT.

The chain is built from TRBV19 and TRBJ2-1, with TRBD2 matching 9 bases. With 6 bases clipped from V and 5 bases from J, the junction kept 11 bases outside the gene matches. This CDR3 has 16 residues. Germline CDR1 reads LNHDA; CDR2 reads SQIVND (reference sequence). CDR3: CASRILGGGGNNEQFF. The CDR3 region has the DNA TGTGCCAGTAGAATCCTCGGCGGGGGGGGGAACAATGAGCAGTTCTTC. The whole variable domain, filled in from reference TRBV19 and TRBJ2-1, reads DGGITQSPKYLFRKEGQNVTLSCEQNLNHDAMYWYRQDPGQGLRLIYYSQIVNDFQKGDIAEGYSVSREKKESFPLTVTSAQKNPTAFYLCASRILGGGGNNEQFFGPGTRLTVL.

This clone was detected only a few times. This sequence joins TRBV2 and TRBJ1-5; possible D gene TRBD1, 5 bases. The germline V gene has CDR1 SNHLY and CDR2 FYNNEI. The CDR3 contains 11 residues. With 0 bases removed from V and 11 bases from J, the gap between germline ends came to 5 bases. The CDR3: CASSEAGAQHF. CDR3 DNA: TGTGCCAGCAGTGAAGCAGGGGCCCAGCATTTT.